This T cell receptor (beta chain) was recovered during a study of blood T cells in healthy people across ages. Study-level background: Capturing about one barcoded beta molecule per two T cells was achieved by template switching. Study outcomes and limitations: Per million T cells, TCR beta diversity dropped about linearly as age rose.

This clonotype was seen ten or more times. The target antigen is unknown. Deletions cut 0 bases from V and 4 bases from J, with 16 bases between. CDR1 is LNHNV, CDR2 YYDKDF, per germline (reference sequence). The CDR3 is 17 amino acids. The second PCR ran about 7 to 12 cycles with a sample-barcoded 5' primer and J-beta primers. Each CDR3 protein gets one entry after TCRdb re-called the 5' RACE reads with MiXCR. The sample has 1.4 million to 1.5 million distinct CDR3 sequences, around two fifths seen once. A minimum of 5 micrograms of total RNA was extracted per sample. The chain uses TRBV15 and TRBJ2-1; D is unresolved. The clonotype was recovered from a woman aged 18 to 35 in good health. Sample: blood. For the CDR3, the DNA is TGTGCCACCAGCAGAGATGCCTCATACTTCACTTACAATGAGCAGTTCTTC. This translates into CATSRDASYFTYNEQFF.